Listed below are T cell receptor beta chains from one sample, sequenced in a study of Graves' ophthalmopathy and Graves' hyperthyroidism. MiXCR, applied by TCRdb to the multiplex PCR reads, yields one record per CDR3 protein. The sample lists roughly 600,000 distinct CDR3 sequences; under 45% were seen once. The sequenced material came from peripheral blood or thyroid tissue (not recorded which). These receptors came from an adult man with Graves' hyperthyroidism. Both conserved end residues are part of each CDR3. D genes are given only for firm matches. Size is stated for part of the rows, as once, few or many counts, or as a class when the clone is expanded.

d_gene,abundance,j_gene,v_gene,CDR3aa,CDR3nt
NA,NA,TRBJ1-2,TRBV29-1,CSVESLSGDYGYTF,TGCAGCGTTGAATCATTGTCGGGGGACTATGGCTACACCTTC
TRBD1,NA,TRBJ1-4,TRBV6-5,CASSQRGLQGEKLFF,TGTGCCAGCAGTCAAAGGGGGCTCCAGGGTGAAAAACTGTTTTTT
NA,few,TRBJ1-4,TRBV5-1,CASSLGNRATNEKLFF,TGCGCCAGCAGCTTGGGAAACAGAGCAACTAATGAAAAACTGTTTTTT
NA,few,TRBJ1-1,TRBV10-3,CASSQQGDHTEAFF,TGTGCCAGCAGTCAACAGGGAGATCACACTGAAGCTTTCTTT
NA,many,TRBJ2-5,TRBV7-9,CASSPSVGETQYF,TGTGCCAGCAGCCCCTCGGTTGGGGAGACCCAGTACTTC
TRBD2,NA,TRBJ2-3,TRBV15,CATSTYFGLAGTDTQYF,TGTGCCACCAGCACTTACTTCGGACTAGCGGGCACAGATACGCAGTATTTT
NA,many,TRBJ1-1,TRBV19,CASSLGSTTEAFF,TGTGCCAGTAGTTTGGGAAGTACCACTGAAGCTTTCTTT
TRBD1,NA,TRBJ1-1,TRBV7-6,CASSAGGGTGATEAFF,TGTGCCAGCAGCGCTGGTGGCGGGACAGGGGCCACTGAAGCTTTCTTT
NA,NA,TRBJ2-7,TRBV12-3/TRBV12-4,CASSLRENTGEQYF,TGTGCCAGCAGTTTGAGGGAGAACACCGGGGAGCAGTACTTC
NA,many,TRBJ1-2,TRBV10-3,CAISESGDGYTF,TGTGCCATCAGTGAGTCTGGGGATGGCTACACCTTC
TRBD1,few,TRBJ1-5,TRBV10-3,CASREDRVSNQPQHF,TGTGCCAGCAGGGAGGACAGGGTTAGCAATCAGCCCCAGCATTTT
NA,many,TRBJ1-5,TRBV20-1,CSASEANQPQHF,TGCAGTGCTAGCGAGGCCAATCAGCCCCAGCATTTT
NA,many,TRBJ2-7,TRBV7-9,CASSSRDGYEQYF,TGTGCCAGCAGCTCCAGGGACGGCTACGAGCAGTACTTC
TRBD2,NA,TRBJ2-2,TRBV2,CASTYSRLAGDINTGELFF,TGTGCCAGCACCTATTCCCGACTAGCGGGGGATATCAACACCGGGGAGCTGTTTTTT
TRBD1,NA,TRBJ2-6,TRBV29-1,CSVDVGQGAQRSGANVLTF,TGCAGCGTTGATGTTGGACAGGGGGCGCAACGGTCTGGGGCCAACGTCCTGACTTTC
TRBD1,NA,TRBJ2-7,TRBV20-1,CSSDRGHHEQYF,TGCAGCTCCGACAGGGGGCACCACGAGCAGTACTTC
NA,many,TRBJ1-6,TRBV10-3,CAIGEGNSPLHF,TGTGCCATCGGGGAGGGGAATTCACCCCTCCACTTT
NA,many,TRBJ2-7,TRBV20-1,CSASLPRVGGRMYEQYF,TGCAGTGCTAGCCTCCCAAGGGTGGGGGGCCGAATGTACGAGCAGTACTTC
TRBD2,NA,TRBJ2-1,TRBV9,CASSKDGGGLNEQFF,TGTGCCAGCAGCAAAGACGGGGGGGGGCTCAATGAGCAGTTCTTC
TRBD2,many,TRBJ2-7,TRBV6-5,CASSELLADYEQYF,TGTGCCAGCAGTGAACTACTAGCGGACTACGAGCAGTACTTC
TRBD1,many,TRBJ1-5,TRBV24-1,CATSEGGQGWVQPQHF,TGTGCCACCAGTGAGGGTGGACAGGGTTGGGTTCAGCCCCAGCATTTT
NA,NA,TRBJ1-2,TRBV7-9,CASTDTYGYTF,TGTGCCAGCACCGACACCTATGGCTACACCTTC
NA,NA,TRBJ1-6,TRBV9,CASSLQGDSPLHF,TGTGCCAGCAGCTTGCAGGGAGATTCACCCCTCCACTTT
NA,NA,TRBJ1-6,TRBV25-1,CARDLGQLNSPLHF,TGTGCTAGAGACCTAGGACAGCTAAATTCACCCCTCCACTTT
TRBD2,NA,TRBJ2-2,TRBV19,CASSQLAGGPAGELFF,TGTGCCAGCAGCCAGCTAGCGGGGGGGCCAGCCGGGGAGCTGTTTTTT
TRBD1,many,TRBJ1-5,TRBV6-1,CASRSQGDQPQHF,TGTGCCAGCAGGTCACAGGGGGATCAGCCCCAGCATTTT
TRBD1,many,TRBJ1-2,TRBV5-1,CASSLLSGGYDGYTF,TGCGCCAGCAGCTTGCTGTCAGGGGGCTATGATGGCTACACCTTC
NA,once,TRBJ1-2,TRBV11-2,CASSITGLTEAFFGYTF,NA
TRBD1,NA,TRBJ2-7,TRBV29-1,CSASTGGQAIYEQYF,TGCAGCGCCTCGACAGGGGGACAGGCGATCTACGAGCAGTACTTC
TRBD1,NA,TRBJ2-5,TRBV29-1,CTGTVSQETQYF,TGCACCGGGACAGTAAGCCAAGAGACCCAGTACTTC
NA,many,TRBJ2-7,TRBV6-5,CASRVTDDSSYEQYF,TGTGCCAGCAGAGTGACGGACGACAGCTCCTACGAGCAGTACTTC
TRBD1,NA,TRBJ2-3,TRBV5-1,CASSRQGSSDTQYF,TGCGCCAGCAGCAGACAGGGGTCATCAGATACGCAGTATTTT
NA,many,TRBJ2-7,TRBV29-1,CSVSLRPNEQYF,TGCAGCGTCAGCCTAAGACCGAACGAGCAGTACTTC
NA,once,TRBJ2-2,TRBV10-3,CAISEPSGGELFF,TGTGCCATCAGTGAACCGAGCGGAGGGGAGCTGTTTTTT
NA,NA,TRBJ2-3,TRBV20-1,CSAREGARYTQYF,TGCAGTGCTAGAGAGGGGGCGCGATATACGCAGTATTTT
NA,many,TRBJ1-4,TRBV20-1,CSASQGFNEKLFF,TGCAGTGCTAGCCAGGGTTTTAATGAAAAACTGTTTTTT
NA,many,TRBJ1-6,TRBV10-3,CAISESWNSRLPSPLHF,TGTGCCATCAGTGAGTCGTGGAACAGCCGGCTACCGTCACCCCTCCACTTT
TRBD1,many,TRBJ1-5,TRBV25-1,CASSEGQGGLDNQPQHF,TGTGCCAGCAGTGAGGGTCAGGGGGGCCTTGACAATCAGCCCCAGCATTTT
NA,NA,TRBJ2-7,TRBV29-1,CSAGGRDSVPEQYF,TGCAGCGCCGGGGGGCGGGACAGCGTCCCCGAGCAGTACTTC
TRBD2,many,TRBJ2-7,TRBV10-3,CAISPGTSAGEQYF,TGTGCCATCAGTCCCGGGACTAGCGCGGGCGAGCAGTACTTC
TRBD1,few,TRBJ2-7,TRBV6-6,CASRTGTGAIYEQYF,TGTGCCAGCAGGACCGGGACAGGGGCGATCTACGAGCAGTACTTC
NA,NA,TRBJ2-3,TRBV19,CASSTRGTVSTDTQYF,TGTGCCAGTAGTACCAGGGGTACCGTCTCCACAGATACGCAGTATTTT
TRBD2,many,TRBJ2-7,TRBV9,CASSVASGTIYEQYF,TGTGCCAGCAGCGTCGCTAGCGGGACAATCTACGAGCAGTACTTC
NA,NA,TRBJ2-7,TRBV29-1,CSVIGRREQYF,TGCAGCGTTATAGGGAGGAGGGAGCAGTACTTC
NA,few,TRBJ1-2,TRBV2,CASTTGGTPGYTF,TGTGCCAGCACTACGGGGGGGACCCCTGGCTACACCTTC
TRBD1,many,TRBJ1-5,TRBV9,CASSGGQGENQPQHF,TGTGCCAGCAGCGGCGGACAGGGGGAGAATCAGCCCCAGCATTTT
NA,many,TRBJ1-4,TRBV28,CASSPQQGDEKLFF,TGTGCCAGCAGCCCTCAACAGGGAGATGAAAAACTGTTTTTT
NA,NA,TRBJ2-1,TRBV29-1,CSVSTGGRQGGEQFF,TGCAGCGTTTCGACAGGTGGACGCCAAGGTGGGGAGCAGTTCTTC
TRBD2,many,TRBJ2-7,TRBV6-1,CASSESGLAAYEQYF,TGTGCCAGCAGTGAATCGGGACTAGCGGCCTACGAGCAGTACTTC
NA,many,TRBJ2-2,TRBV7-3,CASSPGPYTGELFF,TGTGCCAGCAGCCCCGGACCGTACACCGGGGAGCTGTTTTTT
NA,few,TRBJ2-7,TRBV7-9,CASGGPSYEQYF,TGTGCCAGCGGGGGACCCTCCTACGAGCAGTACTTC
NA,NA,TRBJ2-5,TRBV7-9,CASRTGSLEGQYF,TGTGCCAGCAGAACCGGGTCCCTGGAGGGCCAGTACTTC